Described below is a single T cell receptor beta chain sequence and its context. Its antigen is unidentified. The data belong to a study of early T cells in non-severe SARS-CoV-2 infection. About the research overall: RNA in bulk from unsorted whole blood was sequenced, and chains were unpaired.

Broader study findings: Missing private and CD4 specificities, VDJdb matching favored anti-spike CD8 responses.

cDNA molecules, individually, were tagged with unique molecular identifiers. From the 5' RACE reads, TCRdb called clonotypes with MiXCR, one entry per CDR3 protein. The data hold roughly 64,000 distinct CDR3 sequences, with under 15% observed a single time. The germline CDR1 and CDR2 sequences are ENHRY and SYGVKD. CDR3 length: 12 residues. The V end was cut by 4 bases, the J end by 4 bases, with 8 bases between. The sample was whole blood. This TCR was recovered from an adult who was a healthcare worker with PCR-confirmed SARS-CoV-2 infection or an uninfected control (not recorded which). J is TRBJ2-7 and V is TRBV10-3; no reliable D call. CDR3 loop: CAISGAGYEQYF. The DNA of the CDR3 is TGTGCCATCAGTGGTGCCGGGTACGAGCAGTACTTC.